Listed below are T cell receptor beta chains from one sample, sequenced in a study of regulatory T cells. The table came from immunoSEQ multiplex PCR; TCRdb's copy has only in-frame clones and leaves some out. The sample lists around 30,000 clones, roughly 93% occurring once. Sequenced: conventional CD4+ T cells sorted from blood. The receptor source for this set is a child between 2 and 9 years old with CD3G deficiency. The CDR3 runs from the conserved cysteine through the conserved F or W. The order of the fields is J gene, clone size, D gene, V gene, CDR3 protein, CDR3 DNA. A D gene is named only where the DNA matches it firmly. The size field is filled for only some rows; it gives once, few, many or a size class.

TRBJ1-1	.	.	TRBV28	CASRNLAAANTEAFF	TGTGCCAGCCGAAACCTTGCTGCGGCGAACACTGAAGCTTTCTTT
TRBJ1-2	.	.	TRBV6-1	CASTLSGGIGYTF	TGTGCCAGCACCTTATCCGGGGGGATTGGCTACACCTTC
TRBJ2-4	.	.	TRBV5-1	CASSREPGAGSIQYF	TGCGCCAGCAGCAGGGAGCCAGGGGCGGGGAGCATTCAGTACTTC
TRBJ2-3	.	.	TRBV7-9	CASSRWTSTDTQYF	TGTGCCAGCAGCCGATGGACTAGCACAGATACGCAGTATTTT
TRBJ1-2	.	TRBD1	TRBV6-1	CASSRTGGEGGYTF	TGTGCCAGCAGCCGGACAGGGGGCGAGGGTGGCTACACCTTC
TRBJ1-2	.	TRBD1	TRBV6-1	CASSWTGGSGYTF	TGTGCCAGCAGCTGGACAGGGGGATCTGGCTACACCTTC
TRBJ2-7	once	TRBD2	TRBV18	CASAPGTSGTKQYF	TGTGCCAGCGCCCCCGGGACTAGCGGGACAAAGCAGTACTTC
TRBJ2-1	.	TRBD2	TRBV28	CASSLWTSGFHNEQFF	TGTGCCAGCAGTTTATGGACTAGCGGGTTTCACAATGAGCAGTTCTTC
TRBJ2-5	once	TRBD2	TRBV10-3	CAISDFSGKGKVEQYF	TGTGCCATCAGTGACTTTAGCGGGAAAGGCAAGGTGGAGCAGTACTTC
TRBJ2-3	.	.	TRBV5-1	CASSPGLWGTDTQYF	TGCGCCAGCAGCCCGGGACTTTGGGGCACAGATACGCAGTATTTT
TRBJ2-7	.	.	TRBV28	CASSLAGHSYEQYF	TGTGCCAGCAGTTTAGCGGGACACTCCTACGAGCAGTACTTC
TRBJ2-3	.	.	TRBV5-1	CASRGGSGSQDTQYF	TGCGCCAGCAGGGGGGGTAGCGGCTCTCAAGATACGCAGTATTTT
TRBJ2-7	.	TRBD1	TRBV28	CASSSSGTGDHEQYF	TGTGCCAGCAGCTCTTCCGGGACAGGGGACCACGAGCAGTACTTC
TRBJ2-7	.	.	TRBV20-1	CSAKGEYEQYF	TGCAGTGCCAAAGGGGAATACGAGCAGTACTTC
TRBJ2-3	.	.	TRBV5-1	CASSLNAADTQYF	TGCGCCAGCAGCTTGAATGCTGCGGATACGCAGTATTTT
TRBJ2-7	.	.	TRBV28	CASSTPYEQYF	TGTGCCAGCAGTACCCCTTACGAGCAGTACTTC
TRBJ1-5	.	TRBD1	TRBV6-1	CASSEGAGGRNQPQHF	TGTGCCAGCAGTGAAGGGGCAGGGGGAAGGAATCAGCCCCAGCATTTT
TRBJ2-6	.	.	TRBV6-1	CASSESHSGANVLTF	TGTGCCAGCAGTGAGTCCCACTCTGGGGCCAACGTCCTGACTTTC
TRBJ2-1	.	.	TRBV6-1	CASSPGLHYNEQFF	TGTGCCAGCAGCCCGGGACTCCACTACAATGAGCAGTTCTTC
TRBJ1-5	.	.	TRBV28	CASSLQGVGNQPQHF	TGTGCCAGCAGTCTTCAGGGAGTAGGCAATCAGCCCCAGCATTTT
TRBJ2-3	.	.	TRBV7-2	CASSLKGVFTDTQYF	TGTGCCAGCAGCTTAAAGGGGGTATTCACAGATACGCAGTATTTT
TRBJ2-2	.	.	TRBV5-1	CASSLVSQGFGSTGELFF	TGCGCCAGCAGCTTGGTATCCCAGGGGTTTGGTAGCACCGGGGAGCTGTTTTTT
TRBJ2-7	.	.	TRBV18	CASSPRRTADYEQYF	TGTGCCAGCTCACCACGCCGGACAGCCGATTACGAGCAGTACTTC
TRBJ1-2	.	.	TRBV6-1	CASTRSRGVDGYTF	TGTGCCAGCACTAGAAGTAGGGGCGTCGATGGCTACACCTTC
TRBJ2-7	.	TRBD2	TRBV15	CATSPDGGGKSYEQYF	TGTGCCACCAGCCCAGACGGGGGGGGGAAGTCCTACGAGCAGTACTTC
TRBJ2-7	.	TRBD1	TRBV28	CASSFYPGQGAVEQYF	TGTGCCAGCAGTTTTTATCCGGGACAGGGGGCGGTAGAGCAGTACTTC
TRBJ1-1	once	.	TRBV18	CASSPNSDTEAFF	TGTGCCAGCTCACCTAATTCCGACACTGAAGCTTTCTTT
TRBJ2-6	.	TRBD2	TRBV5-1	CASSLEGLASSGANVLTF	TGCGCCAGCAGCTTGGAGGGACTAGCGTCCTCTGGGGCCAACGTCCTGACTTTC
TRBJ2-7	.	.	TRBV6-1	CASSEARTFSYEQYF	TGTGCCAGCAGTGAAGCGCGGACCTTCTCCTACGAGCAGTACTTC
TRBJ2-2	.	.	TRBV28	CASRRYSSGELFF	TGTGCCAGCAGGCGTTACAGCTCTGGGGAGCTGTTTTTT
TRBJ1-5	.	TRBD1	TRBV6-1	CASSQDRGYNQPQHF	TGTGCCAGCAGCCAGGACAGGGGATACAATCAGCCCCAGCATTTT
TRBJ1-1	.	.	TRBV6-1	CASSVMGGRDTEAFF	TGTGCCAGCAGTGTCATGGGGGGGCGCGACACTGAAGCTTTCTTT
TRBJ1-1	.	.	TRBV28	CASSSKNTEAFF	TGTGCCAGCAGTTCAAAGAACACTGAAGCTTTCTTT
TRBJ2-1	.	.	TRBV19	CASSAGGGVNEQFF	TGTGCCAGTAGTGCGGGTGGCGGAGTTAATGAGCAGTTCTTC
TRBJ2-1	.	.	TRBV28	CASRRPTGRGYNEQFF	TGTGCCAGCAGGCGGCCAACAGGGAGAGGTTACAATGAGCAGTTCTTC
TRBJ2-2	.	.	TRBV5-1	CASSSQGYTGELFF	TGCGCCAGCAGCTCACAGGGTTACACCGGGGAGCTGTTTTTT
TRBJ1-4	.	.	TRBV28	CAAGVGNEKLFF	TGTGCTGCTGGAGTAGGGAACGAAAAACTGTTTTTT
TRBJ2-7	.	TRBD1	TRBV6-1	CASTEGPGGYEQYF	TGTGCCAGCACCGAAGGGCCAGGGGGCTACGAGCAGTACTTC
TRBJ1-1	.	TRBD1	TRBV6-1	CASRAGTGWNTEAFF	TGTGCCAGCAGGGCAGGGACAGGGTGGAACACTGAAGCTTTCTTT
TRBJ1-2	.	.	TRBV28	CASTLPGISYGYTF	TGTGCCAGCACCCTGCCTGGGATTTCCTATGGCTACACCTTC
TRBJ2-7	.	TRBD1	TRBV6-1	CASSGQGVRRYEQYF	TGTGCCAGCAGTGGACAGGGGGTTAGACGTTACGAGCAGTACTTC
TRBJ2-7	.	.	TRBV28	CASSSGSGEQYF	TGTGCCAGCAGTAGCGGGTCGGGGGAGCAGTACTTC
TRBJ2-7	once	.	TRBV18	CASSPPGQHEQYF	TGTGCCAGCTCACCACCAGGACAGCACGAGCAGTACTTC
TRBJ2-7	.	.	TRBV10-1	CASSESLGLYEQYF	TGCGCCAGCAGTGAGTCGTTGGGCCTATACGAGCAGTACTTC
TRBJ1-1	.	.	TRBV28	CASSSHRELRTEAFF	TGTGCCAGCAGTTCTCACAGGGAATTGAGGACTGAAGCTTTCTTT
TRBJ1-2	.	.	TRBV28	CASTEAGKRSYTF	TGTGCCAGCACCGAGGCGGGGAAAAGGAGCTACACCTTC
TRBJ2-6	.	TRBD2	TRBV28	CASSLRGFSGANVLTF	TGTGCCAGCAGTTTGCGGGGGTTTTCTGGGGCCAACGTCCTGACTTTC
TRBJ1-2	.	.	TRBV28	CASSLTRGRGYTF	TGTGCCAGCAGTTTAACACGGGGTAGGGGCTACACCTTC
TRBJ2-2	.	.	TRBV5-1	CASSLVGSNTGELFF	TGCGCCAGCAGCTTGGTAGGCTCGAACACCGGGGAGCTGTTTTTT
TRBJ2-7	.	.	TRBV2	CASSVYGEQYF	TGTGCCAGCAGTGTGTATGGGGAGCAGTACTTC
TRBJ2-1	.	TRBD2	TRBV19	CASTPLAGAPYNEQFF	TGTGCCAGTACCCCTCTAGCGGGAGCTCCCTACAATGAGCAGTTCTTC
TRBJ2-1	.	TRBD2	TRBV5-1	CASSLALAGVYEQFF	TGCGCCAGCAGCTTGGCACTAGCGGGAGTATATGAGCAGTTCTTC
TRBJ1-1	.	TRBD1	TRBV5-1	CASSATGGEGAFF	TGCGCCAGCAGCGCGACAGGGGGCGAGGGAGCTTTCTTT
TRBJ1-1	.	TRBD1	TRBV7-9	CASSFGAGGTEAFF	TGTGCCAGCAGCTTCGGGGCAGGGGGCACTGAAGCTTTCTTT
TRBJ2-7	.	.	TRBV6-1	CASSGHSAQTFYGQYF	TGTGCCAGCAGTGGACACTCCGCACAGACCTTCTACGGGCAGTACTTC